This TCR beta chain was sequenced for a study of cytomegalovirus exposure and HLA in healthy donors. The overall study: Falling in the Caucasian-associated ancestry cluster were 81% of under 450 genotyped donors. Overall study findings and caveats: Rare TCR sequences predominated, though certain public TCRs were found in many donors. What a later analysis reportedly showed was that an Asian-associated ancestry cluster had fewer N-insertions than the roughly 700-donor mean.

Unmatched junction bases numbered 5, after V lost 4 bases and J lost 5 bases. In germline, CDR1 is SGHNT, CDR2 YYREEE (reference sequence). This CDR3 has 14 amino acids. This PCR relied on a set of 60 Vbeta primers and 13 Jbeta primers. Profiling relied on immunoSEQ multiplex PCR, and the TCRdb table lists in-frame clones only, not all of them. The sample holds roughly 90,000 clones, about 88% seen once. Turning to this clone: Antigen specificity is unknown. Other DNA sequences within the sample encode an identical CDR3.

Sequencing was carried out using PBMCs. This TCR derives from a young man in good health and CMV-seronegative. The chain combines TRBV5-4 with TRBJ1-5; 8 bases line up with TRBD1. CDR3 nucleotides: TGTGCCAGCAGCCCCGGACAGGGCGATCAGCCCCAGCATTTT. Amino acids: CASSPGQGDQPQHF.